Sequencing of this T cell receptor beta chain was carried out in a study of blood T cell repertoires in COVID-19. Study-level background: Material from acute and convalescent COVID-19 was sourced from the United States, Italy and Spain.

J lost 11 bases, V lost 3 bases, and 18 bases had no gene match. This CDR3 contains 16 residues. The germline gives CDR1 LNHDA, CDR2 SQIVND (reference sequence). Those who participated ranged in age from roughly 18 to 89 years and resided in around 22 US areas. The study assigned cohorts using participant-reported clinical history. Source study methods: Amplifying reference gene primers gave estimates of nucleated cell counts. Assay used: immunoSEQ multiplex PCR; TCRdb lists only in-frame clones, some missing. V and J calls and clone size are those listed in that table; D and trimming were worked out from the DNA. The table lists more than 200,000 clones, 85% to 90% of them singletons.

The receptor was isolated from a woman aged 25 to 39 who had recovered from COVID-19. The sequenced material came from PBMCs or T cells enriched from blood (not recorded which). The chain links TRBV19 to TRBJ1-1; 7 positions agree with TRBD1. CDR3 region: CASSMSSSDRYRFAFF. Written as DNA, the CDR3 is TGTGCCAGTAGTATGTCCTCTTCGGACAGGTACAGATTCGCTTTCTTT.